The T cell receptor beta chain described here comes from a study of control samples from healthy donors and cancer patients. The CDR3 length is 19 residues. Trimming shortened V by 4 bases and J by 7 bases, and 33 bases separated the two germline ends. The germline gives CDR1 SGDLS, CDR2 YYNGEE. Produced via immunoSEQ multiplex PCR; TCRdb's table is partial and in-frame only. The data hold 70,000 to 90,000 clones, with 85% to 95% observed a single time. Input material: blood. The genes are TRBV9 and TRBJ2-7; possibly TRBD2 for D (6 bases). The sequence was collected from a woman under 30 in good health. CDR3 DNA: TGTGCCAGCAGCCCTTATTTTACGTTCGGCGGGATGAGGGGTGAGGAGCAGTACTTC. This encodes CASSPYFTFGGMRGEEQYF. Using reference TRBV9 and TRBJ2-7 for the parts outside the CDR3, the full variable domain is DSGVTQTPKHLITATGQRVTLRCSPRSGDLSVYWYQQSLDQGLQFLIQYYNGEERAKGNILERFSAQQFPDLHSELNLSSLELGDSALYFCASSPYFTFGGMRGEEQYFGPGTRLTVT.